The 20 T cell receptor beta chains given below trace back to one sample, sequenced in a study of Ad26.COV2.S vaccination and SARS-CoV-2 variants. Generated by immunoSEQ multiplex PCR, the TCRdb table keeps only in-frame clones and is missing some. This table has roughly 420,000 clones, about 88% appearing once. Treatment specified: around 19 received Ad26.COV2.S at low or high dose, single or two shots; 5 received placebo; per-sample allocation not given. Sampling occurred on day 63 after the first vaccine or placebo injection. The sequencing here drew on peripheral blood, taken in a trial of Ad26.COV2.S vaccine versus placebo. Receptor source: a person between 18 and 65 years old who received the Ad26.COV2.S COVID-19 vaccine or a placebo.

The rearrangement joins TRBV7-9 to TRBJ1-2; D is uncertain. The CDR3 sequence is 13 residues long. Deletions cut 1 base from V and 14 bases from J, with 17 bases between. Germline CDR1 and CDR2: SEHNR and FQNEAQ (reference sequence). Here the CDR3 DNA reads TGTGCCAGCAGCTTAGGTATCGGACGGTCTAAGACCTTC. It codes for CASSLGIGRSKTF.

The chain combines TRBV2 with TRBJ1-5; no reliable D call. The CDR3 covers 14 residues. The germline V gene has CDR1 SNHLY and CDR2 FYNNEI. The V end lost 5 bases, the J end lost 6 bases, and 14 bases lay between the germline ends. The CDR3 DNA reads as TGTGCCAGCAGTCGGGGTCCCAGAGGTCAGCCCCAGCATTTT. Translating gives CASSRGPRGQPQHF.

The CDR3 reads CASSFGLANSPLHF. The CDR3 DNA reads TGTGCCAGCAGCTTCGGTTTAGCCAATTCACCCCTCCACTTT. The V and J genes are TRBV11-1 and TRBJ1-6; D is uncertain. Trimming took off 3 bases at V and 7 bases at J, with 10 bases between the two ends. Per germline, CDR1 SGHAT and CDR2 FQDESV (reference sequence). There are 14 residues in the CDR3.

The V gene is TRBV5-6, the J gene TRBJ1-4, with D unresolved. Germline V lookup: CDR1 SGHDT, CDR2 YYEEEE. The CDR3 is made up of 15 amino acids. Deletions cut 6 bases from V and 0 bases from J, with 12 bases between. In DNA form, the CDR3 reads TGTGCCAGCAACCTCCTGGGGTCAACTAATGAAAAACTGTTTTTT. It encodes CASNLLGSTNEKLFF.

The genes are TRBV4-1 and TRBJ1-2; no definite D call. The CDR3 is 14 amino acids. The V and J ends lost 8 bases and 0 bases respectively, with 13 bases between them. Germline CDR1 and CDR2: MGHRA and YSYEKL. Here the CDR3 DNA reads TGCGCCAGCGGACGTATCGGGGCTAACTATGGCTACACCTTC. Its translation: CASGRIGANYGYTF.

In its sample, this clone was seen once. V is TRBV9 and J is TRBJ1-2; a possible D gene is TRBD1 (5 bases). CDR1 is SGDLS and CDR2 is YYNGEE in the germline V gene. V dropped 3 bases and J dropped 0 bases, with 12 bases sitting between them. The CDR3 covers 15 residues. The CDR3 sequence: CASSAWDGPNYGYTF. DNA of the CDR3: TGTGCCAGCAGCGCGTGGGACGGCCCTAACTATGGCTACACCTTC.

The chain joins TRBV27 to TRBJ2-4; D unresolved. V was clipped by 7 bases and J by 0 bases, with 13 bases between them. Germline CDR1 and CDR2: MNHEY and SMNVEV (reference sequence). This CDR3 is built from 15 residues. The CDR3 loop is CASTSYRLAKNIQYF. CDR3 bases: TGTGCCAGCACCTCGTACCGACTAGCCAAAAACATTCAGTACTTC.

V gene TRBV11-3 combines with J gene TRBJ2-3; 11 nucleotides line up with TRBD1. Germline V gene lookup returns CDR1 SGHNT and CDR2 YENEEA. The CDR3 is 17 residues long. The V segment lost 2 bases and the J segment 3 bases; nucleotides outside the gene matches: 7. The CDR3 region is CASSLFGGQGGTDTQYF. Here the CDR3 DNA reads TGTGCCAGCAGCTTATTCGGGGGACAGGGGGGGACAGATACGCAGTATTTT.

The rearrangement links TRBV7-9 to TRBJ2-1; TRBD1 agrees at 10 bases. Looked up from germline, CDR1 is SEHNR and CDR2 is FQNEAQ (reference sequence). V lost 5 bases and J lost 9; bases outside the gene matches: 13. The CDR3 has 16 residues. CDR3 amino acids: CASSPSRQGAPTEQFF. The CDR3 DNA is TGTGCCAGCAGCCCGTCTCGACAGGGGGCGCCGACTGAGCAGTTCTTC.

Regarding this clone: This specimen includes other DNA sequences encoding the same CDR3. CDR3 residues: CASSSTGFTDTQYF. The CDR3 bases are TGTGCCAGCAGCTCAACAGGGTTCACAGATACGCAGTATTTT. The J gene is TRBJ2-3, the V gene TRBV7-3; TRBD1 might be the D (6 bases). The V gene lost 4 bases and the J gene lost 2 bases, with 10 bases spanning the gap. CDR3 length: 14 residues. Germline loops: CDR1 SGHTA, CDR2 FQGTGA.

The chain links TRBV19 to TRBJ2-4; 7 positions match TRBD1. V was clipped by 3 bases and J by 6 bases; unmatched bases: 8. This CDR3 is built from 15 residues. Germline V gives CDR1 LNHDA, CDR2 SQIVND (reference sequence). The CDR3 sequence: CASSMRDSPRNIQYF. CDR3 nucleotides: TGTGCCAGTAGTATGAGGGACAGCCCCAGAAACATTCAGTACTTC.

The chain carries TRBV5-1 and TRBJ2-2, with D perhaps TRBD1 or TRBD2 (6 bases each). V lost 2 bases to trimming and J lost 4 bases, with 9 bases between them. Germline V gene data show CDR1 as SGHRS and CDR2 as YFSETQ. CDR3 length: 14 residues. The DNA of the CDR3 is TGCGCCAGCAGCTTACAGGGAGGCACCGGGGAGCTGTTTTTT. It codes for CASSLQGGTGELFF.

This sequence joins TRBV5-1 and TRBJ1-6; a possible D gene is TRBD1 (5 bases). In germline, CDR1 is SGHRS, CDR2 YFSETQ. This CDR3 is built from 16 residues. The V end was cut by 1 base, the J end by 7 bases, with 15 bases between. This CDR3 reads CASSLRDPRANSPLHF. CDR3 nucleotides: TGCGCCAGCAGCTTGAGGGACCCCAGGGCCAATTCACCCCTCCACTTT. Variable domain in full (rest from reference TRBV5-1 and TRBJ1-6): KAGVTQTPRYLIKTRGQQVTLSCSPISGHRSVSWYQQTPGQGLQFLFEYFSETQRNKGNFPGRFSGRQFSNSRSEMNVSTLELGDSALYLCASSLRDPRANSPLHFGNGTRLTVT.

V and J are TRBV10-3 and TRBJ1-2; D is perhaps TRBD1 (5 bases). Trimming took off 0 bases at V and 8 bases at J, with 16 bases between the two ends. Germline CDR1 reads ENHRY; CDR2 reads SYGVKD. The CDR3 sequence is 15 residues long. CDR3 coding DNA: TGTGCCATCAGTGAGTCCGACGGGACCCCGTGGGGCTACACCTTC. Encoded protein: CAISESDGTPWGYTF.

As regards this clone: At the DNA level, this CDR3 is encoded by other sequences in the same sample as well. This rearrangement joins TRBV24-1 to TRBJ2-2; 7 positions agree with TRBD1. CDR3 size: 15 residues. Germline V gene data show CDR1 as KGHDR and CDR2 as SFDVKD. J lost 3 bases, V lost 5 bases, and 5 bases had no gene match. CDR3 DNA: TGTGCCACCAGTGTACGGGACAGAGACACCGGGGAGCTGTTTTTT. It is translated as CATSVRDRDTGELFF.

This clone was detected only a few times. The chain employs TRBV2 and TRBJ2-1; 10 nucleotides match TRBD2. CDR3 length equals 14 residues. CDR1 is SNHLY and CDR2 is FYNNEI in the germline V gene. Losses at the gene ends were 9 bases for V and 3 bases for J; bases not matched to a gene: 5. The CDR3, as DNA: TGTGCCAGGACGGTAGCGGGGGGCTACAATGAGCAGTTCTTC. It codes for CARTVAGGYNEQFF.

The genes are TRBV30 and TRBJ1-5; TRBD1 is a possible D gene (5 bases). The V end was cut by 5 bases, the J end by 4 bases, with 9 bases between. The CDR3 contains 12 residues. The germline CDR1 and CDR2 sequences are GTSNPN and SVGIG (reference sequence). The CDR3 spells CAWARANQPQHF. The CDR3, as DNA: TGTGCCTGGGCCAGGGCAAATCAGCCCCAGCATTTT.

This clone was seen a handful of times. V and J are TRBV6-5 and TRBJ1-2; D not resolved. The germline V gene encodes CDR1 MNHEY and CDR2 SVGAGI. The CDR3 length is 12 residues. The V gene lost 4 bases and the J gene lost 2 bases, with 5 bases spanning the gap. The CDR3 reads CASSSTNYGYTF. CDR3 nucleotides: TGTGCCAGCAGTTCGACCAACTATGGCTACACCTTC.

This clone appeared a single time. The chain links TRBV7-2 to TRBJ2-5; 10 bases fit TRBD2. With V trimmed by 6 bases and J by 6 bases, 7 bases remained unmatched. Germline V gene sequence: CDR1 SGHTA, CDR2 FQGNSA. The CDR3 loop spans 14 amino acids. The CDR3 DNA sequence: TGTGCCAGCAGTCTAAGCGGGAGGGCGAAGACCCAGTACTTC. Protein sequence: CASSLSGRAKTQYF.

The gene calls are TRBV6-1 and TRBJ1-1; D is undetermined. The CDR3 is 15 residues long. The germline V gene encodes CDR1 MNHNS and CDR2 SASEGT. Trimming cost V 2 bases and J 4 bases, with 14 bases left between them. Here the CDR3 reads CASSEWWATGTEAFF. Here the CDR3 DNA reads TGTGCCAGCAGTGAATGGTGGGCGACGGGCACTGAAGCTTTCTTT.